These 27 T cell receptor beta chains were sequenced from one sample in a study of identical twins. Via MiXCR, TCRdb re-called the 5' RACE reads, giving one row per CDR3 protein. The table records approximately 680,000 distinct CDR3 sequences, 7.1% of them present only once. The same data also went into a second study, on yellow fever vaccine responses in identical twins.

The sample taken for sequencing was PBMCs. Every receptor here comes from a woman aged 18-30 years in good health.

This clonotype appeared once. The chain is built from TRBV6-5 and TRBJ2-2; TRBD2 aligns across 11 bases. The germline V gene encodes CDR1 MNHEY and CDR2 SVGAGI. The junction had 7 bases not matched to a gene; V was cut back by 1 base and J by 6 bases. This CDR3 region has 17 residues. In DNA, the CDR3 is TGTGCCAGCAGTTACTTCGGACTAGCGGGTACATCCGGGGAGCTGTTTTTT. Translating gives CASSYFGLAGTSGELFF.

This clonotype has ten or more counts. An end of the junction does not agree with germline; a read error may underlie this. The CDR3 DNA reads TGTGCCAGCAGCACCCGGGACGCTTACCCCTATGGCTACACCTTC. Translating it yields CASSTRDAYPYGYTF. J is TRBJ1-2 and V is TRBV5-1; possibly TRBD1 for D (5 bases). The germline CDR1 and CDR2 sequences are SGHRS and YFSETQ. The CDR3 sequence is 15 residues long.

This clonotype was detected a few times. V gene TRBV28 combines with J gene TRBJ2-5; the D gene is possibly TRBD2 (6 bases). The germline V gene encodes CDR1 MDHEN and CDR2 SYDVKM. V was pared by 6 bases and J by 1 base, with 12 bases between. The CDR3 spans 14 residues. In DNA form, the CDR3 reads TGTGCCAGCAGCCGAGGACTATCCCAAGAGACCCAGTACTTC. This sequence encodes CASSRGLSQETQYF.

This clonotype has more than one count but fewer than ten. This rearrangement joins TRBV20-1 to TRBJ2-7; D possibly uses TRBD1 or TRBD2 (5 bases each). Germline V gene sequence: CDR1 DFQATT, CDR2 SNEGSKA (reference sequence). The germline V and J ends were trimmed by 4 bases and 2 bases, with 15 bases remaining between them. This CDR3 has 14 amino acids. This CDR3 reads CSANNRDVTYEQYF. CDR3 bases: TGCAGTGCTAATAACCGGGACGTCACCTACGAGCAGTACTTC.

This chain's CDR3 is CASSFRTGQQETQYF. The CDR3 nucleotides read TGCGCCAGCAGCTTTAGGACAGGGCAACAAGAGACCCAGTACTTC. The rearrangement uses TRBV5-1 and TRBJ2-5, with TRBD1 matching 8 bases. CDR1 and CDR2 (germline): SGHRS, YFSETQ. The CDR3 spans 15 residues. V lost 2 bases, J lost 2 bases, and 5 bases stayed unmatched.

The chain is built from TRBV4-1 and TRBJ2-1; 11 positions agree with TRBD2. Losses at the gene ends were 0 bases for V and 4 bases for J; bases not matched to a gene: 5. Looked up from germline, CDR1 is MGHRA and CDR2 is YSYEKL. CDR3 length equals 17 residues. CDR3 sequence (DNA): TGCGCCAGCAGCCAAGATGTCGGGACTAGCGGTTACAATGAGCAGTTCTTC. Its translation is CASSQDVGTSGYNEQFF.

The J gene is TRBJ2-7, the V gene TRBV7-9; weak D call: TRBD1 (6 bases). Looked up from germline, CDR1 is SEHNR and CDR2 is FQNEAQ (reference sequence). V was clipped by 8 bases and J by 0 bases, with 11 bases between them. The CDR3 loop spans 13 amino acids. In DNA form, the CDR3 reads TGTGCCAGCGCAACAGGGAGCTCCTACGAGCAGTACTTC. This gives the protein CASATGSSYEQYF. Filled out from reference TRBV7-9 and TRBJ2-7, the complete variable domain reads DTGVSQNPRHKITKRGQNVTFRCDPISEHNRLYWYRQTLGQGPEFLTYFQNEAQLEKSRLLSDRFSAERPKGSFSTLEIQRTEQGDSAMYLCASATGSSYEQYFGPGTRLTVT.

The DNA of the CDR3 is TGTGCCAGCAGGGCGGGACGACAGGGAAAACAAGAGACCCAGTACTTC. It encodes CASRAGRQGKQETQYF. This rearrangement joins TRBV28 to TRBJ2-5; a weak D match, TRBD1 (7 bases). V was pared by 6 bases and J by 2 bases, with 19 bases between. This CDR3 comprises 16 residues. Germline CDR1 and CDR2: MDHEN and SYDVKM.

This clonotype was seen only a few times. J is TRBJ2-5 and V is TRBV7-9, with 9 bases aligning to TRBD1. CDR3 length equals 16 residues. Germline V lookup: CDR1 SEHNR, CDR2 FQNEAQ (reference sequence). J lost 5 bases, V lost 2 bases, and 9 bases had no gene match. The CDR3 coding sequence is TGTGCCAGCAGCTTACGCGGGACAGGGACTTTGGAGACCCAGTACTTC. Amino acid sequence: CASSLRGTGTLETQYF.

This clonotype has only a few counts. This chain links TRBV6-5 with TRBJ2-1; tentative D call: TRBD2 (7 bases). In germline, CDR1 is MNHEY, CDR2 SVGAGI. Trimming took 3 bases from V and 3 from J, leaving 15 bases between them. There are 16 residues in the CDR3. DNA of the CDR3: TGTGCCAGCAGTTATCGCGGGGGCAAGCTCTACAATGAGCAGTTCTTC. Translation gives CASSYRGGKLYNEQFF.

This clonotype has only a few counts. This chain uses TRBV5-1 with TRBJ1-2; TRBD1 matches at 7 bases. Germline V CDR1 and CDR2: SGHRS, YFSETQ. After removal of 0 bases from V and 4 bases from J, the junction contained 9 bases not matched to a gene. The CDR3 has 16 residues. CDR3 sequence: CASSLGQGGPGYGYTF. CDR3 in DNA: TGCGCCAGCAGCTTGGGACAGGGAGGCCCTGGCTATGGCTACACCTTC.

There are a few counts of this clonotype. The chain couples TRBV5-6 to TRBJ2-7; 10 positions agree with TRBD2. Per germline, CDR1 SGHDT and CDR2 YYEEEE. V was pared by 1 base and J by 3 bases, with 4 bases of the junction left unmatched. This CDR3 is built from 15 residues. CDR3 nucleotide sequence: TGTGCCAGCAGCTTGAGGGCTAGCGGGAGCTACGAGCAGTACTTC. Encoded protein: CASSLRASGSYEQYF.

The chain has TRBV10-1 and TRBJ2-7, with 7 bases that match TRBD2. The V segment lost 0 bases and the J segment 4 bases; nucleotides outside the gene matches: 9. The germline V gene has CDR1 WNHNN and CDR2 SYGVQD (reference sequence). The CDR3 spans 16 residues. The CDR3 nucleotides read TGCGCCAGCAGTGAGTCTCAGGCTAGCGGACTATACGAGCAGTACTTC. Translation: CASSESQASGLYEQYF.

The CDR3 reads CSARDRRAPKANSPLHF. In DNA, the CDR3 is TGCAGTGCTAGAGATCGCCGGGCCCCGAAAGCGAATTCACCCCTCCACTTT. The chain carries TRBV20-1 and TRBJ1-6; D remains ambiguous. CDR3 size: 17 residues. Germline values: CDR1 DFQATT, CDR2 SNEGSKA (reference sequence). V shed 0 bases and J shed 7 bases, with 19 bases lying between them.

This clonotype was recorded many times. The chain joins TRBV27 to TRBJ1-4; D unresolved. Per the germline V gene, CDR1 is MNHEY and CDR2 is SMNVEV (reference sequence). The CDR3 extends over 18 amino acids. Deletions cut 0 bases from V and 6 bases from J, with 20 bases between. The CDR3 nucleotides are TGTGCCAGCAGTTTATCCCTCCCTAGGATGATCGGGGATGAAAAACTGTTTTTT. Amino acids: CASSLSLPRMIGDEKLFF. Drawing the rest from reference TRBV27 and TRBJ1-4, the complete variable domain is EAQVTQNPRYLITVTGKKLTVTCSQNMNHEYMSWYRQDPGLGLRQIYYSMNVEVTDKGDVPEGYKVSRKEKRNFPLILESPSPNQTSLYFCASSLSLPRMIGDEKLFFGSGTQLSVL.

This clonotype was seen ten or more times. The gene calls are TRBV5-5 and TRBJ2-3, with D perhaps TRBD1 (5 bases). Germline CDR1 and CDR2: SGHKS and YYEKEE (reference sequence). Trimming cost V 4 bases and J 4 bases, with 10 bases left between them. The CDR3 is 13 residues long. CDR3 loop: CASSGQGSDTQYF. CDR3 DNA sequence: TGTGCCAGCAGCGGGCAGGGTTCAGATACGCAGTATTTT. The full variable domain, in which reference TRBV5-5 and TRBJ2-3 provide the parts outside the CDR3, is DAGVTQSPTHLIKTRGQQVTLRCSPISGHKSVSWYQQVLGQGPQFIFQYYEKEERGRGNFPDRFSARQFPNYSSELNVNALLLGDSALYLCASSGQGSDTQYFGPGTRLTVL.

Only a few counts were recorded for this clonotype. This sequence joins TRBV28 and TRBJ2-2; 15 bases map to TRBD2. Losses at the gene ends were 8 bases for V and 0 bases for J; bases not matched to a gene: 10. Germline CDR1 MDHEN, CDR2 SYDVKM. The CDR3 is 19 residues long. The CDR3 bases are TGTGCCAGCTATTCTCCGGGGACTAGCGGGGGGCCGAACACCGGGGAGCTGTTTTTT. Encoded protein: CASYSPGTSGGPNTGELFF.

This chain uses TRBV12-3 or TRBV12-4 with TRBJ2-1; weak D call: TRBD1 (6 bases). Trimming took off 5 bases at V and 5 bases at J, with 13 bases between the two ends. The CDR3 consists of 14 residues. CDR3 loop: CASSLWDKDNEQFF. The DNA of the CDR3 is TGTGCCAGCAGTCTATGGGACAAAGACAATGAGCAGTTCTTC.

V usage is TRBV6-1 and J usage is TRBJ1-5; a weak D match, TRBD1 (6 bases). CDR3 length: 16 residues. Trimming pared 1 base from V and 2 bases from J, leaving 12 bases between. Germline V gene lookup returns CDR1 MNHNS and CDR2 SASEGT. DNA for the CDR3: TGTGCCAGCAGTGAAGTTGGGGGCTTGGGCAATCAGCCCCAGCATTTT. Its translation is CASSEVGGLGNQPQHF.

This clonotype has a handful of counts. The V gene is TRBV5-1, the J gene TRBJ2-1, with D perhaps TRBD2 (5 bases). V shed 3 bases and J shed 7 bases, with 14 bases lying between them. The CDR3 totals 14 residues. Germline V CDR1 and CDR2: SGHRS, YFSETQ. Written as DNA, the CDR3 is TGCGCCAGCAGCTCCGAACCCTCGGGGAATGAGCAGTTCTTC. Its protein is CASSSEPSGNEQFF.

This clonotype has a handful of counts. CDR3 loop: CASSPGGQETYEQYF. CDR3 nucleotides: TGTGCCAGCTCACCAGGCGGACAGGAAACCTACGAGCAGTACTTC. The chain links TRBV18 to TRBJ2-7; TRBD1 aligns across 7 bases. V was clipped by 2 bases and J by 2 bases; unmatched bases: 6. The germline CDR1 and CDR2 sequences are KGHSH and LQKENI. The CDR3 runs to 15 residues.

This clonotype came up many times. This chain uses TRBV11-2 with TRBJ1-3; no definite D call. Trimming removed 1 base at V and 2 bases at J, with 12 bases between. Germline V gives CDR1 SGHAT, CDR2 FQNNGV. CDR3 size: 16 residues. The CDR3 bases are TGTGCCAGCAGCTTAGCGAGGGCGGAGGCTGGAAACACCATATATTTT. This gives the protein CASSLARAEAGNTIYF.

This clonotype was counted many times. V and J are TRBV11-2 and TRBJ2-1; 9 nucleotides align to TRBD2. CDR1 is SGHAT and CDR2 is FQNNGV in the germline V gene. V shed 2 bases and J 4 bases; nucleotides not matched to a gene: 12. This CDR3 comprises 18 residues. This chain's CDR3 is CASSLRFYGREGYNEQFF. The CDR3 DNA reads TGTGCCAGCAGCTTACGGTTTTATGGGCGGGAGGGTTACAATGAGCAGTTCTTC.

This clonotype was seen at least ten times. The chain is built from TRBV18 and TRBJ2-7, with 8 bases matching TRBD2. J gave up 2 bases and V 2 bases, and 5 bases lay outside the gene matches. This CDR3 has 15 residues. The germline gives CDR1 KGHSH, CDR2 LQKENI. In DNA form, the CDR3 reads TGTGCCAGCTCACCAATTACTAGCGGCCCCTACGAGCAGTACTTC. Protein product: CASSPITSGPYEQYF.

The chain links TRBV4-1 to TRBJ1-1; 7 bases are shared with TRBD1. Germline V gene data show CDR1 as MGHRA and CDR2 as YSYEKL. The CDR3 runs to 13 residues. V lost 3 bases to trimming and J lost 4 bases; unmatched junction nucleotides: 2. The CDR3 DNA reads TGCGCCAGCAGCCAGGACAGGTTCACTGAAGCTTTCTTT. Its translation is CASSQDRFTEAFF.

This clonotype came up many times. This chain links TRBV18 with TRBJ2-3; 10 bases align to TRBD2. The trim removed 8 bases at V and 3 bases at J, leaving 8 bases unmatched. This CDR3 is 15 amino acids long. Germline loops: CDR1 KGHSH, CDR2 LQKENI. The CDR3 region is CASPRSGGATDTQYF. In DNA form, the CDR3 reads TGTGCCAGCCCCCGGAGCGGGGGGGCGACAGATACGCAGTATTTT.

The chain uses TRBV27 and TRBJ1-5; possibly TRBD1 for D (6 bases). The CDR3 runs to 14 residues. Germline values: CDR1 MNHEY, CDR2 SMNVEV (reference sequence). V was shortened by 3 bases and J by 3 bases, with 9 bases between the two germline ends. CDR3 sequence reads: CASSFQGINQPQHF. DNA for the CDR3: TGTGCCAGCAGTTTCCAGGGGATCAATCAGCCCCAGCATTTT.